This entry lists 2 T cell receptor beta chains sequenced from one sample in a study of blood T cell repertoires in COVID-19. The method was immunoSEQ multiplex PCR; TCRdb's version includes in-frame clones alone and lacks a portion of them. The repertoire holds about 200,000 clones, about 88% seen once, with about 4.7% in the top ten. The sequenced material came from PBMCs or T cells enriched from blood (not recorded which). The source of these receptors is a woman in her 30s who had been exposed to COVID-19.

The CDR3 bases are TGTGCCAGCAGCCAAGACGGAGTCGGGGGGAATCAGCCCCAGCATTTT. Its protein product is CASSQDGVGGNQPQHF. The V and J genes are TRBV4-2 and TRBJ1-5, with TRBD1 as a possible D gene (5 bases). The CDR3 is made up of 16 amino acids. The V and J ends lost 0 bases and 4 bases respectively, with 13 bases between them. Germline assignment: CDR1 LGHNA and CDR2 YNFKEQ.

V gene TRBV7-8 combines with J gene TRBJ1-4, with TRBD1 matching over 7 bases. The ends lost 0 bases at V and 7 bases at J; junction bases unmatched: 5. Germline CDR1 SGHVS, CDR2 FQNEAQ. The CDR3 spans 15 residues. The CDR3 is CASSLATGMGEKLFF. For the CDR3, the DNA is TGTGCCAGCAGCTTAGCGACAGGGATGGGTGAAAAACTGTTTTTT.